This entry concerns a single T cell receptor (beta chain). Its antigen is undetermined. The data are from a study of T-cell reconstitution after alpha-beta-depleted transplantation in children. Study-level points and caveats: Several hundred expanded graft clones reportedly gave rise to the alpha-beta T cells present about two months after transplant. When one year had passed after transplant, most T-cell counts and diversity came from newly produced T cells.

Trimming pared 5 bases from V and 3 bases from J, leaving 13 bases between. The CDR3 has 14 amino acids. During its preparation, the TCRbeta library received unique molecular identifiers. TCRdb itself ran the PCR reads through MiXCR, one entry per CDR3 protein. The repertoire consists of about 830,000 distinct CDR3 sequences, with 15% to 20% occurring once and the leading ten covering approximately 5%. Source: PBMCs, mostly from graft donor cells, taken 360 days after TCRalphabeta/CD19-depleted stem cell transplant. The clonotype originates from a male patient younger than 18 who had a stem cell transplant for acute lymphoblastic leukemia, so the T cells may come from the graft donor. The V and J genes are TRBV12-3 or TRBV12-4 and TRBJ2-5; perhaps TRBD2 as D (5 bases). The chain's CDR3 is CASSAGLLEETQYF. The CDR3 region has the DNA TGTGCCAGCAGTGCTGGACTCCTAGAAGAGACCCAGTACTTC.